This T cell receptor beta chain was identified during a study of T cell responses to AZD1222 COVID-19 vaccine. The CDR3 contains 12 residues. The V gene lost 7 bases and the J gene lost 0 bases, with 7 bases spanning the gap. The germline V gene encodes CDR1 SQVTM and CDR2 ANQGSEA. Repertoires were generated with immunoSEQ multiplex PCR, while TCRdb's copy carries only in-frame clones and drops some. Seen here are fewer than 130,000 clones, over 85% observed once, and the top ten hold 15%. This chain joins TRBV29-1 and TRBJ1-3; D remains ambiguous. This clonotype originated in an adult who received the AZD1222 COVID-19 vaccine. Here the sequenced sample was peripheral blood, taken 28 days after the second AZD1222 dose. The CDR3 loop reads CSAEDSGNTIYF. The CDR3 nucleotides read TGCAGCGCCGAAGACTCTGGAAACACCATATATTTT.